These T cell receptor beta chains were read from a single sample in a study of cytomegalovirus exposure and HLA in healthy donors. TCRdb keeps only in-frame clones here, not all; method: immunoSEQ multiplex PCR. The table includes roughly 100,000 clones, 65% to 80% detected once. The sample was PBMCs. Receptors were obtained from a woman aged 18 to 35 in good health and CMV-seropositive. The CDR3 runs from the conserved cysteine through the conserved F or W. The order of the fields is D gene, clone size, V gene, J gene, CDR3 protein, CDR3 DNA. A D gene is named only where the DNA matches it firmly. Not all rows give a size; the values are once, few, many and, for expanded clones, a class.

D: -; size: -; V: TRBV27; J: TRBJ1-2; CDR3: CASSSYRDNGYTF; DNA: TGTGCCAGCAGTTCCTACAGGGATAACGGCTACACCTTC
D: -; size: -; V: TRBV7-9; J: TRBJ1-2; CDR3: CASSLTGLNYGYTF; DNA: TGTGCCAGCAGCTTAACAGGGCTTAACTATGGCTACACCTTC
D: -; size: -; V: TRBV11-2; J: TRBJ1-1; CDR3: CASSSRRRGGEAFF; DNA: TGTGCCAGCAGCTCCCGGCGCCGCGGGGGAGAAGCTTTCTTT
D: TRBD2; size: once; V: TRBV19; J: TRBJ2-2; CDR3: CASSISGEGTGELFF; DNA: TGTGCCAGTAGTATCTCGGGGGAGGGGACCGGGGAGCTGTTTTTT
D: -; size: -; V: TRBV6-6; J: TRBJ2-7; CDR3: CASRLLSAYEQYF; DNA: TGTGCCAGCAGGCTACTTTCGGCCTACGAGCAGTACTTC
D: -; size: -; V: TRBV6-5; J: TRBJ2-2; CDR3: CASRDGGPNTGELFF; DNA: TGTGCCAGCAGGGATGGGGGCCCTAACACCGGGGAGCTGTTTTTT
D: TRBD1; size: few; V: TRBV5-6; J: TRBJ2-5; CDR3: CASSPTGTVQETQYF; DNA: TGTGCCAGCAGCCCGACAGGGACAGTACAAGAGACCCAGTACTTC
D: TRBD1; size: -; V: TRBV29-1; J: TRBJ1-3; CDR3: CSADRGGNTIYF; DNA: TGCAGCGCGGACAGGGGCGGAAACACCATATATTTT
D: TRBD2; size: -; V: TRBV18; J: TRBJ2-1; CDR3: CASSPSREGFF; DNA: TGTGCCAGCTCACCGAGTCGGGAGGGTTTCTTC
D: -; size: -; V: TRBV5-1; J: TRBJ2-7; CDR3: CASSLTAQAYEQYF; DNA: TGCGCCAGCAGCTTAACCGCACAGGCCTACGAGCAGTACTTC
D: TRBD1; size: -; V: TRBV5-1; J: TRBJ1-4; CDR3: CASSRYRGTNEKLFF; DNA: TGCGCCAGCAGCCGGTACAGGGGCACTAATGAAAAACTGTTTTTT
D: TRBD1; size: few; V: TRBV29-1; J: TRBJ2-7; CDR3: CSGRDRHHEQYF; DNA: TGCAGCGGTCGGGACAGGCACCACGAGCAGTACTTC
D: -; size: -; V: TRBV21-1; J: TRBJ2-4; CDR3: CASSKPGTSGVLAKNIQYF; DNA: TGTGCCAGCAGCAAGCCCGGGACTAGCGGAGTTCTAGCCAAAAACATTCAGTACTTC
D: -; size: -; V: TRBV30; J: TRBJ2-7; CDR3: CAWENREKPYEQYF; DNA: TGTGCCTGGGAAAACAGGGAAAAACCCTACGAGCAGTACTTC
D: TRBD1; size: -; V: TRBV27; J: TRBJ2-2; CDR3: CASSPWTGINTGELFF; DNA: TGTGCCAGCAGCCCTTGGACAGGGATAAACACCGGGGAGCTGTTTTTT
D: TRBD1; size: -; V: TRBV27; J: TRBJ2-7; CDR3: CASSTRPTGYTYEQYF; DNA: TGTGCCAGCAGTACCCGTCCGACAGGGTATACCTACGAGCAGTACTTC
D: TRBD2; size: -; V: TRBV29-1; J: TRBJ2-3; CDR3: CSVDWTSSTDTQYF; DNA: TGCAGCGTCGACTGGACTAGCAGCACAGATACGCAGTATTTT
D: -; size: once; V: TRBV30; J: TRBJ1-1; CDR3: CAWTGRQFYTEAFF; DNA: TGTGCCTGGACTGGCAGGCAGTTTTACACTGAAGCTTTCTTT
D: TRBD2; size: few; V: TRBV7-2; J: TRBJ2-3; CDR3: CASSLRGSDTQYF; DNA: TGTGCCAGCAGCTTGCGGGGGTCGGATACGCAGTATTTT
D: -; size: -; V: TRBV6-1; J: TRBJ2-4; CDR3: CASSEGLEAGSSLAKNIQYF; DNA: TGTGCCAGCAGTGAAGGCCTTGAGGCAGGGTCATCGCTAGCCAAAAACATTCAGTACTTC
D: TRBD2; size: -; V: TRBV5-1; J: TRBJ2-1; CDR3: CASSLASGGNNEQFF; DNA: TGCGCCAGCAGCTTGGCTAGCGGGGGCAACAATGAGCAGTTCTTC
D: TRBD1; size: once; V: TRBV5-5; J: TRBJ2-2; CDR3: CASSGRTGSDGELFF; DNA: TGTGCCAGCAGCGGCCGGACAGGGTCCGACGGGGAGCTGTTTTTT
D: -; size: -; V: TRBV7-2; J: TRBJ2-5; CDR3: CASTLQGVFGETQYF; DNA: TGTGCCAGCACCTTACAGGGTGTGTTTGGGGAGACCCAGTACTTC
D: -; size: -; V: TRBV6-6; J: TRBJ1-1; CDR3: CASSFSGPRGTEAFF; DNA: TGTGCCAGCAGTTTTTCCGGGCCACGGGGGACTGAAGCTTTCTTT
D: -; size: once; V: TRBV28; J: TRBJ1-5; CDR3: CASSLAPRAGDQPQHF; DNA: TGTGCCAGCAGTTTAGCCCCGAGGGCGGGAGATCAGCCCCAGCATTTT
D: -; size: -; V: TRBV28; J: TRBJ1-1; CDR3: CASRGLAGGDTEAFF; DNA: TGTGCCAGCAGGGGGCTGGCTGGGGGGGACACTGAAGCTTTCTTT
D: TRBD2; size: -; V: TRBV13; J: TRBJ2-5; CDR3: CASSLGRAGDETQYF; DNA: TGTGCCAGCAGCTTAGGGAGAGCGGGAGACGAGACCCAGTACTTC
D: TRBD1; size: once; V: TRBV28; J: TRBJ1-5; CDR3: CASSVRQGSNQPQHF; DNA: TGTGCCAGCAGTGTACGACAGGGGAGCAATCAGCCCCAGCATTTT
D: -; size: -; V: TRBV6-6; J: TRBJ1-2; CDR3: CASEQTPSYGYTF; DNA: TGTGCCAGTGAACAAACCCCCTCGTATGGCTACACCTTC
D: -; size: -; V: TRBV11-1; J: TRBJ1-2; CDR3: CASSLSGQTANYGYTF; DNA: TGTGCCAGCAGCTTGAGTGGTCAGACAGCTAACTATGGCTACACCTTC
D: TRBD1; size: few; V: TRBV6-1; J: TRBJ1-5; CDR3: CASSEWSGGITQPQHF; DNA: TGTGCCAGCAGTGAATGGTCAGGGGGCATCACTCAGCCCCAGCATTTT
D: -; size: -; V: TRBV6-5; J: TRBJ1-1; CDR3: CASSYTLDTEAFF; DNA: TGTGCCAGCAGTTACACCCTAGACACTGAAGCTTTCTTT
D: -; size: few; V: TRBV6-7; J: TRBJ2-3; CDR3: CASSYSRLTDTQYF; DNA: TGTGCCAGCAGTTACTCCCGACTCACAGATACGCAGTATTTT
D: TRBD1; size: -; V: TRBV11-2; J: TRBJ2-3; CDR3: CASSFVKDRVKADTQYF; DNA: TGTGCCAGCAGCTTTGTAAAGGACAGGGTCAAGGCAGATACGCAGTATTTT
D: -; size: once; V: TRBV7-2; J: TRBJ2-1; CDR3: CASSRSRRYNEQFF; DNA: TGTGCCAGCAGCCGCAGTAGGAGGTACAATGAGCAGTTCTTC
D: TRBD1; size: -; V: TRBV30; J: TRBJ2-3; CDR3: CAWSPPQGALPGTQYF; DNA: TGTGCCTGGAGCCCCCCCCAGGGGGCCCTCCCGGGTACGCAGTATTTT
D: -; size: -; V: TRBV28; J: TRBJ1-2; CDR3: CAHRDQGYGYTF; DNA: TGTGCCCACAGGGATCAGGGCTATGGCTACACCTTC
D: TRBD1; size: -; V: TRBV6-5; J: TRBJ1-2; CDR3: CASSYSIGTGNGYTF; DNA: TGTGCCAGCAGTTACTCCATTGGGACAGGGAATGGCTACACCTTC
D: TRBD1; size: -; V: TRBV18; J: TRBJ2-3; CDR3: CASSPVGTGGNTQYF; DNA: TGTGCCAGCTCACCTGTGGGGACAGGGGGCAATACGCAGTATTTT
D: -; size: few; V: TRBV21-1; J: TRBJ2-2; CDR3: CASSSLDRVSRTGELFF; DNA: TGTGCCAGCAGCAGCCTCGACAGGGTAAGTCGCACCGGGGAGCTGTTTTTT
D: TRBD1; size: -; V: TRBV30; J: TRBJ2-7; CDR3: CAWSVGTGGYEQYF; DNA: TGTGCCTGGAGTGTAGGGACAGGGGGCTACGAGCAGTACTTC
D: TRBD2; size: -; V: TRBV6-4; J: TRBJ2-3; CDR3: CASADGSGGGTDTQYF; DNA: TGTGCCAGCGCCGACGGGAGCGGGGGTGGCACAGATACGCAGTATTTT
D: TRBD2; size: -; V: TRBV7-3; J: TRBJ2-3; CDR3: CASSLTGAGGPGDTQYF; DNA: TGTGCCAGCAGCTTAACGGGCGCGGGGGGGCCGGGAGATACGCAGTATTTT
D: TRBD1; size: -; V: TRBV7-3; J: TRBJ2-3; CDR3: CASSIGGEVTDTQYF; DNA: TGTGCCAGCAGCATAGGGGGCGAAGTAACAGATACGCAGTATTTT
D: TRBD2; size: -; V: TRBV4-3; J: TRBJ2-3; CDR3: CASSRLAANTDTQYF; DNA: TGCGCCAGCAGCCGGCTAGCGGCGAACACAGATACGCAGTATTTT
D: -; size: -; V: TRBV28; J: TRBJ1-1; CDR3: CATAQGQLDNTEAFF; DNA: TGTGCCACCGCTCAGGGGCAGTTAGATAACACTGAAGCTTTCTTT
D: -; size: -; V: TRBV28; J: TRBJ1-2; CDR3: CASSLVSGGYTF; DNA: TGTGCCAGCTCACTAGTCTCAGGTGGCTACACCTTC
D: -; size: -; V: TRBV7-9; J: TRBJ1-4; CDR3: CASSLVSGQRNEKLFF; DNA: TGTGCCAGCAGCTTAGTCTCCGGACAGAGGAATGAAAAACTGTTTTTT
D: TRBD1; size: -; V: TRBV6-1; J: TRBJ1-2; CDR3: CASSERTGKMQYTF; DNA: TGTGCCAGCAGTGAAAGGACAGGGAAAATGCAGTACACCTTC
D: -; size: few; V: TRBV19; J: TRBJ1-4; CDR3: CASSVGHLATNEKLFF; DNA: TGTGCCAGTTCCGTAGGACACCTTGCAACTAATGAAAAACTGTTTTTT
D: TRBD2; size: few; V: TRBV30; J: TRBJ2-7; CDR3: CAGRTSGRVGYEQYF; DNA: TGTGCCGGGAGGACTAGCGGGAGGGTCGGGTACGAGCAGTACTTC
D: -; size: -; V: TRBV5-1; J: TRBJ1-2; CDR3: CASSSTGGKDGYTF; DNA: TGCGCCAGCAGCTCGACCGGGGGGAAGGATGGCTACACCTTC